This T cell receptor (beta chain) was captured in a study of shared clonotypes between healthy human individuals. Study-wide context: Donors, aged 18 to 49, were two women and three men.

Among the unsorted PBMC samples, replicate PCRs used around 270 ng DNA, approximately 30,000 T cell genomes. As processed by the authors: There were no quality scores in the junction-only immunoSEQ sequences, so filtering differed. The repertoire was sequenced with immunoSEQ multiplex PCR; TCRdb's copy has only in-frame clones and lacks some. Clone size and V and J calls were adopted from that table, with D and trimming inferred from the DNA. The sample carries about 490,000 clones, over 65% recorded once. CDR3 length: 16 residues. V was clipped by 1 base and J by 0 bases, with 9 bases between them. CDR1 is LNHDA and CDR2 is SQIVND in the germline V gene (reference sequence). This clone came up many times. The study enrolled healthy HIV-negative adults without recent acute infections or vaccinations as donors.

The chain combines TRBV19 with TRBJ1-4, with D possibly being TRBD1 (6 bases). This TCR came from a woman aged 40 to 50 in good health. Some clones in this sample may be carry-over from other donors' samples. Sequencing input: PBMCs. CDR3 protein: CASSIGGQATNEKLFF. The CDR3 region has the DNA TGTGCCAGTAGTATAGGGGGACAAGCAACTAATGAAAAACTGTTTTTT.